This T cell receptor (beta chain) was profiled in a study of OX40 agonist ivuxolimab in advanced cancers. About the research overall: Six ivuxolimab dose levels, 0.01 to 10 mg/kg, were given intravenously every 2 weeks.

The study's findings and limits: CD4+ and CD8+ blood T cells expanded clonally by week 6 at 0.1 to 3.0 mg/kg. Mean expanded clone counts were higher in CD8+ than CD4+ T cells.

Trimming shortened V by 2 bases and J by 0 bases, and 12 bases separated the two germline ends. The CDR3 covers 15 residues. Germline CDR1 reads SGHRS; CDR2 reads YFSETQ. Assay used: immunoSEQ multiplex PCR; TCRdb lists only in-frame clones, some missing. The table lists about 32,000 clones, around 83% of them singletons. A word on this clone: Its antigen is as yet unknown.

Source: CD4+ or CD8+ T cells sorted from blood, taken in a trial of the OX40 agonist ivuxolimab. The TCR was taken from an adult with an advanced solid tumor such as melanoma, head and neck, liver or kidney cancer. The genes are TRBV5-1 and TRBJ2-7; TRBD1 is a possible D gene (6 bases). In DNA, the CDR3 is TGCGCCAGCAGCTTACTACAGGGCGACTCCTACGAGCAGTACTTC. Translation gives CASSLLQGDSYEQYF.